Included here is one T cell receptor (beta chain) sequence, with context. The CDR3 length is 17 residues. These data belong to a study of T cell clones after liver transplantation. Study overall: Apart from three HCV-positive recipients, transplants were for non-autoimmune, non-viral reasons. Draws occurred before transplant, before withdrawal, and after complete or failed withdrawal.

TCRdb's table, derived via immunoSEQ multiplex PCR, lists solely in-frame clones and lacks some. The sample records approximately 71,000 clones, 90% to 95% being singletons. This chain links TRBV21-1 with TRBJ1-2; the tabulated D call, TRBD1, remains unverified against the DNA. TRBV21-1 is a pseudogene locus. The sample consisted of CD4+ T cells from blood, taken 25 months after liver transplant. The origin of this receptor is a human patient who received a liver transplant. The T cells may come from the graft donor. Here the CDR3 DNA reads TGTGCCAGCAGCAAAGCTGGCAGGGGGCGCATCGACTATGGCTACACCTTC. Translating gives CASSKAGRGRIDYGYTF.